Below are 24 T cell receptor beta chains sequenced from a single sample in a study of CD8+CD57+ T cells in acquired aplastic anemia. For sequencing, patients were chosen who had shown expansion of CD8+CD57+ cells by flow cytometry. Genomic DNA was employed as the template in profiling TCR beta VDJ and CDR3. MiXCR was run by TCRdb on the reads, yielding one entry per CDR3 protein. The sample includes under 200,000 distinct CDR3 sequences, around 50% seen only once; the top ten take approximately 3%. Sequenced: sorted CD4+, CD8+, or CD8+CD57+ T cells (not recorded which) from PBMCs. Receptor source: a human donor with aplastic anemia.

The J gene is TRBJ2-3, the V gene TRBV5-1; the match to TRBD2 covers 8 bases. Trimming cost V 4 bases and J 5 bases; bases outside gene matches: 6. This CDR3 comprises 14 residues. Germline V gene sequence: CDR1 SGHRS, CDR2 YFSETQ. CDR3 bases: TGCGCCAGCAGCCCGGGACTAGTGGGAGATACGCAGTATTTT. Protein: CASSPGLVGDTQYF.

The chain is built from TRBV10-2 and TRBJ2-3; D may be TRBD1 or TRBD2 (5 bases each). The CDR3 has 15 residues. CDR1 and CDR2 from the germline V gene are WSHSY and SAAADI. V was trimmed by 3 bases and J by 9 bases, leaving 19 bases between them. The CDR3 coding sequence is TGCGCCAGCAGTGACCGGGACGGAACCGGTCGGACGCAGTATTTT. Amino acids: CASSDRDGTGRTQYF.

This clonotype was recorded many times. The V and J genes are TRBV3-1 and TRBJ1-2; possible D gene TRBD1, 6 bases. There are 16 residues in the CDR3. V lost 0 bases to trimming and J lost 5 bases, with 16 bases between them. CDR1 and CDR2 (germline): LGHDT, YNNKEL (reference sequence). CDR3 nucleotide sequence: TGTGCCAGCAGCCAAGATCCGCCAGGGGTGTGGTATGGCTACACCTTC. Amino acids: CASSQDPPGVWYGYTF.

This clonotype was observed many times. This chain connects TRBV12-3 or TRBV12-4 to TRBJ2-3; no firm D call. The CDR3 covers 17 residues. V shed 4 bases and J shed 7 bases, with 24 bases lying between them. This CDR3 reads CASSSNPSQRPTNTQYF. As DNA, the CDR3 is TGTGCCAGCAGTTCGAATCCCAGCCAGCGCCCCACGAATACGCAGTATTTT.

The CDR3, as DNA: TGTGCCAGCAGTTTAGTTCTGGGCTACGAGCAGTACTTC. Its protein is CASSLVLGYEQYF. The chain links TRBV12-3 or TRBV12-4 to TRBJ2-7; D is undetermined. V lost 1 base and J 3 bases, leaving 7 bases between the germline ends. The CDR3 loop spans 13 amino acids.

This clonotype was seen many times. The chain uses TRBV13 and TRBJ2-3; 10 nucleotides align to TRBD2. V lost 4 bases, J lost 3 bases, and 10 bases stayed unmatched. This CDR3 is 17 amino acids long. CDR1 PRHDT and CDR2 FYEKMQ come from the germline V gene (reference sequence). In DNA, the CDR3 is TGTGCCAGCAGCTCGCTGGGGGTACTAGCGGGAACAGATACGCAGTATTTT. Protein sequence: CASSSLGVLAGTDTQYF.

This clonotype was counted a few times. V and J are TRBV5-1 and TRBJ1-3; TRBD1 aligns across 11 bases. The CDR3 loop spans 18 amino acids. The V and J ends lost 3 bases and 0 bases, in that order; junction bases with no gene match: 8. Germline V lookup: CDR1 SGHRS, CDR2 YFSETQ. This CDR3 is CASSSQPGQGDSGNTIYF. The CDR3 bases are TGCGCCAGCAGCTCACAACCGGGACAGGGGGACTCTGGAAACACCATATATTTT.

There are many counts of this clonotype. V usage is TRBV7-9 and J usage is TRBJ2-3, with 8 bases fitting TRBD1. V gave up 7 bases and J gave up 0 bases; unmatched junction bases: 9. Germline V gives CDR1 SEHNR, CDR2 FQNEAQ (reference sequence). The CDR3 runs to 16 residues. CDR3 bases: TGTGCCAGCACGCTCTCAGGGGGCGTAAGCACAGATACGCAGTATTTT. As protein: CASTLSGGVSTDTQYF.

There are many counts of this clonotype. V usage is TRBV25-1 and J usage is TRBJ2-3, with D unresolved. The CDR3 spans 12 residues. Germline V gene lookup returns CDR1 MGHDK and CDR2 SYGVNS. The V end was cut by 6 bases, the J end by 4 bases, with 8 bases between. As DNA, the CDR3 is TGTGCCAGCAGCTTTTCACCAGATACGCAGTATTTT. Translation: CASSFSPDTQYF.

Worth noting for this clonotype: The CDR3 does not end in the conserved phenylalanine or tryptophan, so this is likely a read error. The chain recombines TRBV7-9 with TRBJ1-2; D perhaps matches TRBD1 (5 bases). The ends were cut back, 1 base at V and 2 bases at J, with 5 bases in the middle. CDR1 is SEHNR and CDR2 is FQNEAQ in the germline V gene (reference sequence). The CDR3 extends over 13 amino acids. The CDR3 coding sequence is TGTGCCAGCAGCTTAGGGGGGAACTATGGCTACACCTCC. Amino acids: CASSLGGNYGYTS.

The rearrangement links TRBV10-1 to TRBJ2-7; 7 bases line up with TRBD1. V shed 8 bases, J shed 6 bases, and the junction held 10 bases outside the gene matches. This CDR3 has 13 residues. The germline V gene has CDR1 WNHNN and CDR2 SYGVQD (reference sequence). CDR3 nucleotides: TGCGCCAGCTTAGGCAGGGGGACCTGCGAGCAGTACTTC. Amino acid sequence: CASLGRGTCEQYF.

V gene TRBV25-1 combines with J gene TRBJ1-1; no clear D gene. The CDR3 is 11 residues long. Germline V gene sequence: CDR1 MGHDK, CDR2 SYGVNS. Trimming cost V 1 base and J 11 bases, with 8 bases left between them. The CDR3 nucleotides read TGTGCCAGCAGTGAATTATCAAGGGCTTTCTTT. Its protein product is CASSELSRAFF. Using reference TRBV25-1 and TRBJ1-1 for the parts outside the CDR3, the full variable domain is EADIYQTPRYLVIGTGKKITLECSQTMGHDKMYWYQQDPGMELHLIHYSYGVNSTEKGDLSSESTVSRIRTEHFPLTLESARPSHTSQYLCASSELSRAFFGQGTRLTVV.

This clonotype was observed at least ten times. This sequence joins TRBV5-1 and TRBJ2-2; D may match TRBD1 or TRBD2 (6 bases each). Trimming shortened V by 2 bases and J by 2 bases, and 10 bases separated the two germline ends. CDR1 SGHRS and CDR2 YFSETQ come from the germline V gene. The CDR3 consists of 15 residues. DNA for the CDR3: TGCGCCAGCAGCTTTCGGGGGCGAAACACCGGGGAGCTGTTTTTT. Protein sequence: CASSFRGRNTGELFF.

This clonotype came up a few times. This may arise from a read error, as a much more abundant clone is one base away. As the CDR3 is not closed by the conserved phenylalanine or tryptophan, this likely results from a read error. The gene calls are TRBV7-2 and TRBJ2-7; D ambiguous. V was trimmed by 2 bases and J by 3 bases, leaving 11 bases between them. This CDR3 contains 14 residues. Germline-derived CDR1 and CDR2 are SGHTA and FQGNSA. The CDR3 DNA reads TGTGCCAGCAGCTTATGGGCGGCAAGCTACGAGCAGTACCTC. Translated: CASSLWAASYEQYL.

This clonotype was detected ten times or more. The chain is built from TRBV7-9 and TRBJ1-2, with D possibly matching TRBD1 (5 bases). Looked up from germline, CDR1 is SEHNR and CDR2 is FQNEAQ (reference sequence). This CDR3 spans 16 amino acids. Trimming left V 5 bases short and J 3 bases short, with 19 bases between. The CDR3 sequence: CASSTRTGGAYYGYTF. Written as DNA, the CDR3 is TGTGCCAGCAGCACCCGGACCGGCGGGGCCTACTATGGCTACACCTTC.

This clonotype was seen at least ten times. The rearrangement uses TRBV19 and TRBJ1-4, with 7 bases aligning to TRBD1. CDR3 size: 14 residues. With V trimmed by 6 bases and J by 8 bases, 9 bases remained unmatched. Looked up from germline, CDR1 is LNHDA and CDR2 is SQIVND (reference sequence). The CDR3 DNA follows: TGTGCCAGTAGGAACAGGGGCTCTGGAGAAAAACTGTTTTTT. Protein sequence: CASRNRGSGEKLFF. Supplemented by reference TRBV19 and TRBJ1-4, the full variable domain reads DGGITQSPKYLFRKEGQNVTLSCEQNLNHDAMYWYRQDPGQGLRLIYYSQIVNDFQKGDIAEGYSVSREKKESFPLTVTSAQKNPTAFYLCASRNRGSGEKLFFGSGTQLSVL.

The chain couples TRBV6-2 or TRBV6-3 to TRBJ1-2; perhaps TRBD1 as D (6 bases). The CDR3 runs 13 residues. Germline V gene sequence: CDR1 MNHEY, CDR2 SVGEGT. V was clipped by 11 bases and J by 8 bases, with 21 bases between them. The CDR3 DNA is TGTGCCTCCCATCAGGACAGTTCGGAGGGCTACACCTTC. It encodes CASHQDSSEGYTF.

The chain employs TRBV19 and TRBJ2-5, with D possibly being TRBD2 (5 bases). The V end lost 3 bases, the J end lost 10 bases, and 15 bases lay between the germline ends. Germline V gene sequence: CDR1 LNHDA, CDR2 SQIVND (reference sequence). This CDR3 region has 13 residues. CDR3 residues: CASSITEVEVQYF. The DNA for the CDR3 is TGTGCCAGTAGTATCACCGAGGTGGAGGTCCAGTACTTC.

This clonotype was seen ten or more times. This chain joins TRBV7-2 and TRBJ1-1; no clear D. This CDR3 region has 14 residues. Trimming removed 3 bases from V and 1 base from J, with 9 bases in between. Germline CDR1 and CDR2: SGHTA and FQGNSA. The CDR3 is CASSLFPQNTEAFF. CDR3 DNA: TGTGCCAGCAGCTTGTTTCCCCAGAACACTGAAGCTTTCTTT.

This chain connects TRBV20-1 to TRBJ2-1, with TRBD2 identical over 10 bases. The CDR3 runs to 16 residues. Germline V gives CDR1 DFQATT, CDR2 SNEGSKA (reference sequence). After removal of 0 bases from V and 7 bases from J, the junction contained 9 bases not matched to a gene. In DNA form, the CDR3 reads TGCAGTGCTAGAGATCCCACAGCGGGAGGGCGTAATGAGCAGTTCTTC. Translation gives CSARDPTAGGRNEQFF.

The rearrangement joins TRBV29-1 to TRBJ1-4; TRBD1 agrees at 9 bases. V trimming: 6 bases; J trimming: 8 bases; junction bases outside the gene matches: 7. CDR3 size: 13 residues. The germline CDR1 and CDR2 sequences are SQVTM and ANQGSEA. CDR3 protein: CSVQQGAAEKLFF. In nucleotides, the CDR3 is TGCAGCGTGCAACAGGGGGCAGCAGAAAAACTGTTTTTT.

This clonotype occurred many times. The CDR3 DNA reads as TGCGCCAGCAGCCAAGCCGAATGGGCGGGAGGGCCGGCGCAGTTCTTC. Its protein product is CASSQAEWAGGPAQFF. This sequence joins TRBV4-3 and TRBJ2-1; 9 positions agree with TRBD2. CDR1 LGHNA and CDR2 YSLEER come from the germline V gene. V trimming: 1 base; J trimming: 12 bases; junction bases outside the gene matches: 13. This CDR3 region has 16 residues.

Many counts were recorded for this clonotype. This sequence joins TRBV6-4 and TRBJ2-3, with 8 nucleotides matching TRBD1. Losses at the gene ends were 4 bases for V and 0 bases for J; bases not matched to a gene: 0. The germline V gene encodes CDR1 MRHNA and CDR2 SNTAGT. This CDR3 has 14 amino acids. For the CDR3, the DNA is TGTGCCAGCAGTGGGACAGGGAGCACAGATACGCAGTATTTT. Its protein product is CASSGTGSTDTQYF.

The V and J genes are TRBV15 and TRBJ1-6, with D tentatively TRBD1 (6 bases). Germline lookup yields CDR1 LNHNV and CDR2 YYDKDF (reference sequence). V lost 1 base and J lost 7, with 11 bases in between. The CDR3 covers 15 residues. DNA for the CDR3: TGTGCCACCAGCAGAGGAGGGACAACGAATTCACCCCTCCACTTT. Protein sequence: CATSRGGTTNSPLHF.